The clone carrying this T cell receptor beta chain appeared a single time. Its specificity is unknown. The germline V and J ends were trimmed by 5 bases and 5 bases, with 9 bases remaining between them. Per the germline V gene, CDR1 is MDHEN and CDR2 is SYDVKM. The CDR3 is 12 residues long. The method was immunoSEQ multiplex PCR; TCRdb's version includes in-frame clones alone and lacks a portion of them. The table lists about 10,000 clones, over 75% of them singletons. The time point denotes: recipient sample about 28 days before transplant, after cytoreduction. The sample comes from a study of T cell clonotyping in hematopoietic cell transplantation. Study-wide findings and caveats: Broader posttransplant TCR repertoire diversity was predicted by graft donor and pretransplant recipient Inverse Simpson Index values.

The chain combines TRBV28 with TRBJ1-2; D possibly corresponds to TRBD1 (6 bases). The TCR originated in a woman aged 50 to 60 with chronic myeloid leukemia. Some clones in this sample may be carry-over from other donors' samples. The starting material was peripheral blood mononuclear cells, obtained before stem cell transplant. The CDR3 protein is CASSPGTYGYTF. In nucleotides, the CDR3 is TGTGCCAGCAGTCCGGGGACATATGGCTACACCTTC.